The 27 T cell receptor beta chains below were found in one sample sequenced in a study of T cells in Graves' hyperthyroidism and ophthalmopathy. Researchers amplified the TCR beta CDR3 regions from RNA transcripts. Primed by the HTBI set, a first-round RT-PCR was run on the TCR CDR3. TCRdb ran MiXCR on the multiplex PCR reads and lists one entry per CDR3 protein. The sample has around 610,000 distinct CDR3 sequences; roughly 14% are singletons. The source material was blood. The receptors were gathered from a woman in her thirties or forties with Graves' ophthalmopathy.

This clonotype showed up many times. The gene calls are TRBV7-9 and TRBJ2-7; the D is unclear. Between the trimmed V and J ends, which lost 5 bases and 2 bases, there was a span of 10 bases. There are 13 residues in the CDR3. Per the germline V gene, CDR1 is SEHNR and CDR2 is FQNEAQ (reference sequence). CDR3 amino acids: CASSPGETYEQYF. CDR3 coding DNA: TGTGCCAGCAGCCCGGGCGAGACCTACGAGCAGTACTTC.

This clonotype appeared many times. V gene TRBV6-5 combines with J gene TRBJ2-7; D is possibly TRBD1 (6 bases). The CDR3 is 15 residues long. Per germline, CDR1 MNHEY and CDR2 SVGAGI. Between the trimmed V and J ends, which lost 5 bases and 2 bases, there was a span of 16 bases. The CDR3 loop reads CASSPRPDSTYEQYF. CDR3 nucleotide sequence: TGTGCCAGCAGTCCCCGGCCGGACAGTACCTACGAGCAGTACTTC.

This clonotype appeared many times. The chain employs TRBV6-5 and TRBJ2-3; D is unresolved. V was cut by 2 bases and J by 2 bases, with 11 bases left in between. The germline V gene has CDR1 MNHEY and CDR2 SVGAGI. The CDR3 covers 15 residues. For the CDR3, the DNA is TGTGCCAGCAGTTACGGGGTGGGCCCCACAGATACGCAGTATTTT. This translates into CASSYGVGPTDTQYF.

In this sample, this clonotype turned up a few times. The chain links TRBV4-3 to TRBJ2-7; TRBD2 is a possible D gene (5 bases). Germline V gene data show CDR1 as LGHNA and CDR2 as YSLEER. V was cut by 2 bases and J by 2 bases, with 10 bases left in between. This CDR3 region has 14 residues. This CDR3 is CASSQTDSPYEQYF. CDR3 nucleotides: TGCGCCAGCAGCCAAACGGACTCTCCCTACGAGCAGTACTTC.

The chain uses TRBV6-2 or TRBV6-3 and TRBJ1-1, with D unresolved. Per the germline V gene, CDR1 is MNHEY and CDR2 is SVGEGT. The V end was cut by 2 bases, the J end by 6 bases, with 7 bases between. The CDR3 has 12 residues. CDR3 nucleotide sequence: TGTGCCAGCAGTTACGCCGGCCCTGAAGCTTTCTTT. It codes for CASSYAGPEAFF.

This clonotype was recorded at least ten times. The chain couples TRBV6-5 to TRBJ2-2; TRBD1 matches at 8 bases. This CDR3 region has 15 residues. V was clipped by 5 bases and J by 6 bases; unmatched bases: 8. CDR1 and CDR2 from the germline V gene are MNHEY and SVGAGI. The CDR3 sequence is CASSLLGTGPGELFF. The CDR3 coding sequence is TGTGCCAGCAGTCTCCTCGGGACAGGTCCCGGGGAGCTGTTTTTT.

At least ten counts were recorded for this clonotype. This chain joins TRBV12-3 or TRBV12-4 and TRBJ2-7; D perhaps matches TRBD1 (6 bases). V was shortened by 5 bases and J by 5 bases, with 13 bases between the two germline ends. This CDR3 is 13 amino acids long. CDR3 DNA sequence: TGTGCCAGCAGTCTTGGACAGCGCGACGAGCAGTACTTC. This encodes CASSLGQRDEQYF.

This chain connects TRBV5-1 to TRBJ2-7; D remains ambiguous. CDR3 length: 11 residues. Germline loops: CDR1 SGHRS, CDR2 YFSETQ. Between the trimmed V and J ends, which lost 6 bases and 1 base, there was a span of 5 bases. The CDR3 sequence is CASTASYEQYF. In DNA form, the CDR3 reads TGCGCCAGCACAGCATCCTACGAGCAGTACTTC. Variable domain in full (rest from reference TRBV5-1 and TRBJ2-7): KAGVTQTPRYLIKTRGQQVTLSCSPISGHRSVSWYQQTPGQGLQFLFEYFSETQRNKGNFPGRFSGRQFSNSRSEMNVSTLELGDSALYLCASTASYEQYFGPGTRLTVT.

The sample holds a few counts of this clonotype. V usage is TRBV6-1 and J usage is TRBJ2-5, with TRBD2 matching 8 bases. This CDR3 has 13 residues. Germline CDR1 and CDR2: MNHNS and SASEGT. V lost 5 bases, J lost 7 bases, and 6 bases stayed unmatched. CDR3 coding DNA: TGTGCCAGCAGTCGCGGGAGGAGGGGGACCCAGTACTTC. Protein sequence: CASSRGRRGTQYF.

This rearrangement joins TRBV19 to TRBJ2-2; 12 nucleotides match TRBD2. The CDR3 totals 16 residues. Germline assignment: CDR1 LNHDA and CDR2 SQIVND (reference sequence). Losses at the gene ends were 4 bases for V and 5 bases for J; bases not matched to a gene: 5. The chain's CDR3 is CASSRLAGEGTGELFF. CDR3 nucleotide sequence: TGTGCCAGTAGTAGACTAGCGGGAGAGGGGACCGGGGAGCTGTTTTTT.

This clonotype was observed at least ten times. V usage is TRBV6-1 and J usage is TRBJ1-2, with TRBD1 as a possible D gene (6 bases). The CDR3 covers 13 residues. V was cut by 6 bases and J by 0 bases, with 8 bases left in between. Germline CDR1 reads MNHNS; CDR2 reads SASEGT. The CDR3: CASSDRSNYGYTF. CDR3 nucleotides: TGTGCCAGCAGCGACAGGTCTAACTATGGCTACACCTTC.

For this clonotype: Sequence at one end of the junction differs from germline and may be a read error. The CDR3 DNA is TGTGCCAGCAGCCCGGGACAGGCTAACTATGGCTACGCCTTC. It encodes CASSPGQANYGYAF. The chain recombines TRBV4-2 with TRBJ1-2; TRBD1 matches 8 bases. Germline V lookup: CDR1 LGHNA, CDR2 YNFKEQ. This CDR3 is 14 amino acids long.

This clonotype was detected many times. V usage is TRBV7-2 and J usage is TRBJ2-7; maybe TRBD2 (5 bases). The V and J ends lost 7 bases and 2 bases respectively, with 12 bases between them. The CDR3 consists of 13 residues. CDR1 is SGHTA, CDR2 FQGNSA, per germline. Written as DNA, the CDR3 is TGTGCCAGCAAACTAGACCCCGCCTACGAGCAGTACTTC. The encoded protein is CASKLDPAYEQYF.

The J gene is TRBJ1-1, the V gene TRBV6-1; D is unresolved. Germline lookup yields CDR1 MNHNS and CDR2 SASEGT. The germline V and J ends were trimmed by 7 bases and 3 bases, with 12 bases remaining between them. The CDR3 consists of 13 residues. The CDR3 DNA is TGTGCCAGCAATCCCCAGTGGGACACTGAAGCTTTCTTT. Protein sequence: CASNPQWDTEAFF.

This clonotype was detected many times. The genes are TRBV6-1 and TRBJ2-5, with D possibly TRBD2 on 6 matching bases. Trimming removed 6 bases from V and 3 bases from J, with 14 bases in between. CDR1 is MNHNS, CDR2 SASEGT, per germline. The CDR3 runs 14 residues. The CDR3: CASSNPGVKETQYF. In DNA form, the CDR3 reads TGTGCCAGCAGCAATCCGGGAGTGAAAGAGACCCAGTACTTC.

At least ten counts were recorded for this clonotype. The chain employs TRBV6-1 and TRBJ1-2, with D perhaps TRBD1 (5 bases). From germline, CDR1 is MNHNS and CDR2 SASEGT. The CDR3 is 14 residues long. V was trimmed by 11 bases and J by 0 bases, leaving 16 bases between them. CDR3 region: CASGGVTANYGYTF. CDR3 nucleotide sequence: TGTGCCTCCGGGGGTGTTACTGCTAACTATGGCTACACCTTC.

This clonotype was seen many times. This sequence joins TRBV14 and TRBJ1-1, with 9 bases aligning to TRBD1. V shed 3 bases, J shed 5 bases, and the junction held 7 bases outside the gene matches. Germline loops: CDR1 SGHDN, CDR2 FVKESK. CDR3 length equals 15 residues. CDR3 bases: TGTGCCAGCAGCCAGCACAGGGGGCTAGGTACTGAAGCTTTCTTT. The encoded protein is CASSQHRGLGTEAFF. Variable domain in full (rest from reference TRBV14 and TRBJ1-1): EAGVTQFPSHSVIEKGQTVTLRCDPISGHDNLYWYRRVMGKEIKFLLHFVKESKQDESGMPNNRFLAERTGGTYSTLKVQPAELEDSGVYFCASSQHRGLGTEAFFGQGTRLTVV.

This clonotype was seen many times. The rearrangement links TRBV11-2 to TRBJ2-2; 11 positions match TRBD2. The V and J ends lost 6 bases and 3 bases, in that order; junction bases with no gene match: 6. The CDR3 runs to 16 residues. The germline gives CDR1 SGHAT, CDR2 FQNNGV. This CDR3 reads CASRIGTSGYTGELFF. CDR3 DNA: TGTGCCAGCAGAATTGGGACTAGCGGCTACACCGGGGAGCTGTTTTTT.

This clonotype was detected ten times or more. The rearrangement joins TRBV19 to TRBJ1-5, with a weak D call TRBD1 (5 bases). The CDR3 totals 15 residues. Trimming cost V 5 bases and J 11 bases, with 22 bases left between them. The germline gives CDR1 LNHDA, CDR2 SQIVND (reference sequence). The CDR3 reads CASSQTWTGGWAQHF. The CDR3 nucleotides read TGTGCCAGTAGTCAGACATGGACCGGGGGGTGGGCCCAGCATTTT. Variable domain in full (rest from reference TRBV19 and TRBJ1-5): DGGITQSPKYLFRKEGQNVTLSCEQNLNHDAMYWYRQDPGQGLRLIYYSQIVNDFQKGDIAEGYSVSREKKESFPLTVTSAQKNPTAFYLCASSQTWTGGWAQHFGDGTRLSIL.

This clonotype was counted many times. This chain joins TRBV27 and TRBJ2-7; 7 nucleotides align to TRBD2. V was pared by 3 bases and J by 7 bases, with 9 bases of the junction left unmatched. This CDR3 region has 14 residues. The V gene's germline CDR1 is MNHEY and CDR2 SMNVEV (reference sequence). This CDR3 is CASSLGRASGEQYF. Written as DNA, the CDR3 is TGTGCCAGCAGTTTGGGGAGGGCGTCGGGTGAGCAGTACTTC.

This clonotype was counted at least ten times. The chain links TRBV20-1 to TRBJ2-1; D remains unclear. The germline CDR1 and CDR2 sequences are DFQATT and SNEGSKA (reference sequence). CDR3 length equals 13 residues. V lost 0 bases, J lost 4 bases, and 7 bases lay in between. CDR3 in DNA: TGCAGTGCTAGAGATTTTCTGTACAATGAGCAGTTCTTC. Translation: CSARDFLYNEQFF.

This clonotype was picked up a small number of times. V and J are TRBV19 and TRBJ2-2; D uncertain. Trimming stripped 7 bases from V and 1 base from J, with 16 bases between. The CDR3 consists of 16 residues. Germline V gene sequence: CDR1 LNHDA, CDR2 SQIVND (reference sequence). The CDR3 DNA sequence: TGTGCCAGTACTACTGTCCTAGGAATGAACACCGGGGAGCTGTTTTTT. Its protein is CASTTVLGMNTGELFF.

This clonotype showed up just a few times. V is TRBV10-3 and J is TRBJ2-3; D call uncertain. Trimming took off 0 bases at V and 1 base at J, with 2 bases between the two ends. Germline assignment: CDR1 ENHRY and CDR2 SYGVKD. The CDR3 sequence is 13 residues long. In DNA, the CDR3 is TGTGCCATCAGTGAGTCTGGCACAGATACGCAGTATTTT. Its translation is CAISESGTDTQYF.

In its sample, this clonotype was seen many times. J is TRBJ2-2 and V is TRBV27; 10 nucleotides match TRBD2. Unmatched junction bases numbered 14, after V lost 6 bases and J lost 4 bases. CDR1 MNHEY and CDR2 SMNVEV come from the germline V gene (reference sequence). The CDR3 loop spans 18 amino acids. CDR3 sequence (DNA): TGTGCCAGCAGCCTTCAGGTAGTAGCGGGAGGTAGCACCGGGGAGCTGTTTTTT. Translation: CASSLQVVAGGSTGELFF.

This clonotype was recorded a few times. The chain employs TRBV2 and TRBJ2-3; 10 nucleotides match TRBD2. CDR1 SNHLY and CDR2 FYNNEI come from the germline V gene. V shed 7 bases, J shed 3 bases, and the junction held 4 bases outside the gene matches. The CDR3 is 14 amino acids. This CDR3 reads CASNLAGVTDTQYF. CDR3 sequence (DNA): TGTGCCAGCAATCTAGCGGGAGTAACAGATACGCAGTATTTT.

This clonotype was detected only a few times. V is TRBV4-2 and J is TRBJ2-7, with 14 bases that match TRBD2. This CDR3 has 17 amino acids. CDR1 and CDR2 from the germline V gene are LGHNA and YNFKEQ. The J segment lost 7 bases and the V segment lost 7 bases, leaving 15 bases of the junction unmatched. This chain's CDR3 is CASKPGLAGETGREQYF. The CDR3 DNA reads TGTGCCAGCAAGCCGGGACTAGCGGGAGAAACGGGGCGAGAGCAGTACTTC.

This clonotype was seen many times. J is TRBJ2-6 and V is TRBV6-5, with D tentatively TRBD2 (6 bases). This CDR3 has 16 residues. V lost 6 bases, J lost 1 base, and 13 bases lay in between. The V gene's germline CDR1 is MNHEY and CDR2 SVGAGI. The CDR3 region is CASRTGAGSGANVLTF. Written as DNA, the CDR3 is TGTGCCAGCAGAACGGGCGCGGGGTCTGGGGCCAACGTCCTGACTTTC.